This T cell receptor beta chain was sequenced in a study of blood T cell repertoires in COVID-19. Background on the study: The analysed material was cDNA or gDNA that came from T cells, B-cell-depleted T cells, or PBMCs.

The study assigned cohorts using participant-reported clinical history. This CDR3 has 16 amino acids. Germline values: CDR1 SGDLS, CDR2 YYNGEE. Losses at the gene ends were 3 bases for V and 0 bases for J; bases not matched to a gene: 3. Data came from immunoSEQ multiplex PCR; TCRdb stores just in-frame clones and leaves some out. The table records about 180,000 clones, 80% to 90% of them present only once. Sequencing was done on a sample of PBMCs or T cells enriched from blood (not recorded which). The sequence came from a woman aged 40 to 50 with acute COVID-19. The chain employs TRBV9 and TRBJ1-5, with TRBD1 identical over 10 bases. The CDR3 DNA reads as TGTGCCAGCAGCGAGGGGACAGGGGATAGCAATCAGCCCCAGCATTTT. Protein sequence: CASSEGTGDSNQPQHF. Supplemented by reference TRBV9 and TRBJ1-5, the full variable domain reads DSGVTQTPKHLITATGQRVTLRCSPRSGDLSVYWYQQSLDQGLQFLIQYYNGEERAKGNILERFSAQQFPDLHSELNLSSLELGDSALYFCASSEGTGDSNQPQHFGDGTRLSIL.